A single sample is the source of the 10 T cell receptor beta chains below, sequenced in a study of Ad26.COV2.S vaccination and SARS-CoV-2 variants. Produced via immunoSEQ multiplex PCR; TCRdb's table is partial and in-frame only. The table shows under 550,000 clones, with more than 80% occurring only once. The treatment: approximately 18 received Ad26.COV2.S at low or high dose, single or two shots; roughly five received placebo; per-sample allocation not given. Following the first vaccine or placebo injection, samples were taken on day 63. The sample was peripheral blood, taken in a trial of Ad26.COV2.S vaccine versus placebo. The source is a person between 18 and 60 years old who received the Ad26.COV2.S COVID-19 vaccine or a placebo.

The V gene is TRBV2, the J gene TRBJ2-2; 9 nucleotides agree with TRBD2. The ends lost 6 bases at V and 6 bases at J; junction bases unmatched: 11. Germline lookup yields CDR1 SNHLY and CDR2 FYNNEI. The CDR3 is 16 residues long. In DNA, the CDR3 is TGTGCCAGCAGAGGGATAGCGGGAGTACCCCCCGGGGAGCTGTTTTTT. Its protein is CASRGIAGVPPGELFF.

The J gene is TRBJ2-3, the V gene TRBV5-1; the D is unclear. V shed 0 bases and J shed 2 bases, with 7 bases lying between them. The CDR3 contains 14 residues. The germline V gene encodes CDR1 SGHRS and CDR2 YFSETQ. The CDR3 nucleotides are TGCGCCAGCAGCTTGGGTAGGAACACAGATACGCAGTATTTT. It is translated as CASSLGRNTDTQYF.

The chain is built from TRBV6-1 and TRBJ2-1; D may be TRBD1 or TRBD2 (5 bases each). The CDR3 extends over 17 amino acids. V shed 4 bases and J shed 8 bases, with 24 bases lying between them. The germline CDR1 and CDR2 sequences are MNHNS and SASEGT. CDR3 region: CASSAWSGASGRDEQFF. CDR3 coding DNA: TGTGCCAGCAGTGCTTGGTCCGGGGCTAGTGGGAGAGATGAGCAGTTCTTC.

The chain has TRBV6-2 or TRBV6-3 and TRBJ1-1; D remains ambiguous. The CDR3 contains 15 residues. The V end was cut by 4 bases, the J end by 0 bases, with 12 bases between. Germline lookup yields CDR1 MNHEY and CDR2 SVGEGT. The CDR3: CASSSSRTVNTEAFF. CDR3 nucleotides: TGTGCCAGCAGTTCATCAAGGACGGTGAACACTGAAGCTTTCTTT.

This chain joins TRBV27 and TRBJ2-1; no firm D call. The CDR3 contains 13 residues. Trimming took 6 bases from V and 3 from J, leaving 9 bases between them. CDR1 and CDR2 from the germline V gene are MNHEY and SMNVEV (reference sequence). DNA for the CDR3: TGTGCCAGCAGGGAGACTGTCTACAATGAGCAGTTCTTC. Translated: CASRETVYNEQFF.

J is TRBJ2-1 and V is TRBV4-1, with D unresolved. CDR3 size: 14 residues. Germline loops: CDR1 MGHRA, CDR2 YSYEKL. Trimming stripped 3 bases from V and 4 bases from J, with 10 bases between. CDR3 DNA sequence: TGCGCCAGCAGCCAGGACCGCACGTACAATGAGCAGTTCTTC. Translation: CASSQDRTYNEQFF.

The chain combines TRBV6-1 with TRBJ1-3; D gene unclear. Germline V gene lookup returns CDR1 MNHNS and CDR2 SASEGT. This CDR3 comprises 15 residues. Between the trimmed V and J ends, which lost 0 bases and 0 bases, there was a span of 6 bases. The CDR3 sequence is CASSEALDSGNTIYF. CDR3 sequence (DNA): TGTGCCAGCAGTGAAGCGCTGGACTCTGGAAACACCATATATTTT.

The V gene is TRBV12-3 or TRBV12-4, the J gene TRBJ2-4, with D perhaps matching TRBD1 (6 bases). Trimming stripped 5 bases from V and 9 bases from J, with 14 bases between. This CDR3 contains 13 residues. In DNA form, the CDR3 reads TGTGCCAGCAGTCCCAAGGACAGAACCATTCAGTACTTC. Encoded protein: CASSPKDRTIQYF.

This rearrangement joins TRBV14 to TRBJ2-3, with D unresolved. Germline loops: CDR1 SGHDN, CDR2 FVKESK. V was cut by 5 bases and J by 6 bases, with 9 bases left in between. The CDR3 totals 12 residues. The CDR3, as DNA: TGTGCCAGCAGCAATTACGGCGATACGCAGTATTTT. Protein product: CASSNYGDTQYF. Looking up the rest from reference TRBV14 and TRBJ2-3 gives the full variable domain: EAGVTQFPSHSVIEKGQTVTLRCDPISGHDNLYWYRRVMGKEIKFLLHFVKESKQDESGMPNNRFLAERTGGTYSTLKVQPAELEDSGVYFCASSNYGDTQYFGPGTRLTVL.

The J gene is TRBJ2-7, the V gene TRBV11-2, with D uncertain. The CDR3 covers 13 residues. Germline assignment: CDR1 SGHAT and CDR2 FQNNGV. Trimming took 4 bases from V and 0 from J, leaving 7 bases between them. The CDR3, as DNA: TGTGCCAGCAGCTCGACACCCTCCTACGAGCAGTACTTC. It specifies CASSSTPSYEQYF. Looking up the rest from reference TRBV11-2 and TRBJ2-7 gives the full variable domain: EAGVAQSPRYKIIEKRQSVAFWCNPISGHATLYWYQQILGQGPKLLIQFQNNGVVDDSQLPKDRFSAERLKGVDSTLKIQPAKLEDSAVYLCASSSTPSYEQYFGPGTRLTVT.